Reported below is one T cell receptor beta chain. The sample is drawn from a study of T cells in Graves' hyperthyroidism and ophthalmopathy. Regions amplified from RNA transcripts were the TCR beta CDR3 regions. The primer set for the first-round RT-PCR of the TCR CDR3 was HTBI. TCRdb processed the multiplex PCR reads anew with MiXCR; each CDR3 protein has one entry. The sample yields fewer than 350,000 distinct CDR3 sequences, around a sixth seen once. Trimming took 7 bases from V and 1 from J, leaving 11 bases between them. The CDR3 contains 14 residues. From germline, CDR1 is MDHEN and CDR2 SYDVKM. Graves' hyperthyroidism showing no ophthalmopathy progression within 18 months was considered stable.

Sequencing used blood. This chain joins TRBV28 and TRBJ1-3, with a tentative D call TRBD1 (5 bases). This clonotype was sampled from a woman between 45 and 60 years old with Graves' hyperthyroidism. The CDR3 spells CASTRGGSGNTIYF. The CDR3 DNA is TGTGCCAGCACCCGGGGGGGTTCTGGAAACACCATATATTTT.